This T cell receptor beta chain was documented in a study of cytomegalovirus exposure and HLA in healthy donors. Among the donors, all were healthy bone marrow donors. Researchers ran the PCR with 60 Vbeta and 13 Jbeta primers. Profiled with immunoSEQ multiplex PCR; TCRdb holds only in-frame clones, not every one. The data contain about 120,000 clones, about four fifths of them singletons. As for this clone: The antigen is undetermined.

Study-wide points: The listing of roughly 160 TCR beta chains classed them as cytomegalovirus-associated.

This clonotype was sampled from a male donor in good health and CMV-seropositive. The sequenced material came from PBMCs.

CDR3 bases: TGTGCCAGCAGTGTTAGCACCAGGGAAACTTCGCTGAGCGGGTTGTACTTC. Encoded protein: CASSVSTRETSLSGLYF. The chain couples TRBV7-2 to TRBJ2-7, with D maybe TRBD2 (6 bases). The CDR3 has 17 amino acids. Trimming left V 6 bases short and J 12 bases short, with 33 bases between. The germline V gene encodes CDR1 SGHTA and CDR2 FQGNSA.